The entry below describes one T cell receptor beta chain. Antigen specificity is unknown. The PCR contained 60 Vbeta and 13 Jbeta primers. Repertoires were generated with immunoSEQ multiplex PCR, while TCRdb's copy carries only in-frame clones and drops some. Of 130,000 to 150,000 clones in the sample, less than 65% were seen once. All the people who gave samples were healthy bone marrow donors. The entry originates in a study of cytomegalovirus exposure and HLA in healthy donors. Regarding the study as a whole: Association of a missense DCLRE1C variant with TCR beta V- and J-gene trimming was reported in a later analysis.

This receptor was identified in a woman younger than 45 in good health and CMV-seropositive. The sequencing input was PBMCs.

CDR3 in DNA: TGTGCCAGCAGTAACAGGGACAAGGAGCTGTTTTTT. Residues: CASSNRDKELFF. The genes are TRBV6-5 and TRBJ2-2, with D perhaps matching TRBD1 (6 bases). CDR3 length: 12 residues. Germline-derived CDR1 and CDR2 are MNHEY and SVGAGI. Trimming left V 5 bases short and J 10 bases short, with 11 bases between.